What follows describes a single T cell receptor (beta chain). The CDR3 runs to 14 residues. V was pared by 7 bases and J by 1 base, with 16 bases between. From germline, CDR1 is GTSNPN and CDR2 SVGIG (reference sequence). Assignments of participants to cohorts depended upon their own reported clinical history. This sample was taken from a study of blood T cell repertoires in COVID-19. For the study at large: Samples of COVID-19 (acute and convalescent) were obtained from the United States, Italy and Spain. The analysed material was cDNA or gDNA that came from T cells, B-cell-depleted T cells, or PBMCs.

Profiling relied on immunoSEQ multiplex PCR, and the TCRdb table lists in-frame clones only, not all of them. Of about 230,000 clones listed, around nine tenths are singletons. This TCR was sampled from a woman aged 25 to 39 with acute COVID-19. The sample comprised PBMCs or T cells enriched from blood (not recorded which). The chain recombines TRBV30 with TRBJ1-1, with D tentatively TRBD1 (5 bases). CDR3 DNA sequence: TGTGCCTTTTCCAGGGCAGGCTCGAACACTGAAGCTTTCTTT. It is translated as CAFSRAGSNTEAFF.